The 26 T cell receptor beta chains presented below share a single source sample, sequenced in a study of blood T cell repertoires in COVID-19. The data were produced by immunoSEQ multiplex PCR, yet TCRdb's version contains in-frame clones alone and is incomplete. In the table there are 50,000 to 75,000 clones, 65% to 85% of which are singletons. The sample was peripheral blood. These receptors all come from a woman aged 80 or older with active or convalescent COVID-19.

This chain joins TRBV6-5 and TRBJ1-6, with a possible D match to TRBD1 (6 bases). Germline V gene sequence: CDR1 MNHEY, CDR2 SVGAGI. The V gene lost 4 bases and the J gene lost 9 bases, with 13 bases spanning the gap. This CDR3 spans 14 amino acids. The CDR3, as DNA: TGTGCCAGCAGTTCCGAGGGGGTAGGTTCACCCCTCCACTTT. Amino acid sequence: CASSSEGVGSPLHF.

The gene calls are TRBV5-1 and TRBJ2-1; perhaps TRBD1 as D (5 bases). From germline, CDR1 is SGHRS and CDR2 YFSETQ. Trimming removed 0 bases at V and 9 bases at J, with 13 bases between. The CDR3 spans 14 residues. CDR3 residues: CASSLEQGTIEQFF. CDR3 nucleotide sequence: TGCGCCAGCAGCTTGGAGCAGGGTACAATTGAGCAGTTCTTC.

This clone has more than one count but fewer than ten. This CDR3 reads CASSRGQVTEGNTIYF. The DNA of the CDR3 is TGCGCCAGCAGCAGGGGACAGGTCACGGAAGGAAACACCATATATTTT. This chain connects TRBV5-1 to TRBJ1-3, with 8 bases aligning to TRBD1. Germline CDR1 is SGHRS and CDR2 is YFSETQ. The trim removed 4 bases at V and 4 bases at J, leaving 10 bases unmatched. This CDR3 is 16 amino acids long. The variable domain in full, completed from reference TRBV5-1 and TRBJ1-3, reads KAGVTQTPRYLIKTRGQQVTLSCSPISGHRSVSWYQQTPGQGLQFLFEYFSETQRNKGNFPGRFSGRQFSNSRSEMNVSTLELGDSALYLCASSRGQVTEGNTIYFGEGSWLTVV.

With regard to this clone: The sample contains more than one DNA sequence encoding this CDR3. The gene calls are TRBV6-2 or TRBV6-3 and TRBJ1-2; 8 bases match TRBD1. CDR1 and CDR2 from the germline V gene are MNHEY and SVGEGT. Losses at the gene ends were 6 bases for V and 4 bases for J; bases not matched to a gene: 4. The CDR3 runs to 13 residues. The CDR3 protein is CASSKDRAYGYTF. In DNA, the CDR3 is TGTGCCAGCAGCAAGGACAGGGCCTATGGCTACACCTTC.

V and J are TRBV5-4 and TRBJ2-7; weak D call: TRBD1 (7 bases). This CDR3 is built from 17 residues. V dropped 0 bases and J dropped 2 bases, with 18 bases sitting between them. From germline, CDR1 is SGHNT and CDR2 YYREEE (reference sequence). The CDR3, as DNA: TGTGCCAGCAGCTTGGGATCAGGGGGGTTTGTCCCCTACGAGCAGTACTTC. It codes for CASSLGSGGFVPYEQYF.

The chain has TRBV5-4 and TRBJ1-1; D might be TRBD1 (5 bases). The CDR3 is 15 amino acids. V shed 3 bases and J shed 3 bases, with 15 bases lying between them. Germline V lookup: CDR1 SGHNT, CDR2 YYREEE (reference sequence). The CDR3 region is CASSSSGGLDTEAFF. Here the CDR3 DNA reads TGTGCCAGCAGCTCCTCGGGGGGGTTGGACACTGAAGCTTTCTTT.

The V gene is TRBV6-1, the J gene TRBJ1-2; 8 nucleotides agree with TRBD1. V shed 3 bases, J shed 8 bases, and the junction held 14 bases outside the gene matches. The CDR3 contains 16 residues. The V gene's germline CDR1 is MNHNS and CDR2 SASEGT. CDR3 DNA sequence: TGTGCCAGCAGTGAGAGCCCACCCCAGGGGGCCTCGGGCTACACCTTC. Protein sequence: CASSESPPQGASGYTF.

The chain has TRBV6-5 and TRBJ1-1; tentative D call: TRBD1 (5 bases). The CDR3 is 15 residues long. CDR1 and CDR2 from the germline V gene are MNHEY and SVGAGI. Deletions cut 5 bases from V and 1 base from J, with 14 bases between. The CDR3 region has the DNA TGTGCCAGCAGTACCCTGACAGCTGAGAACACTGAAGCTTTCTTT. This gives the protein CASSTLTAENTEAFF.

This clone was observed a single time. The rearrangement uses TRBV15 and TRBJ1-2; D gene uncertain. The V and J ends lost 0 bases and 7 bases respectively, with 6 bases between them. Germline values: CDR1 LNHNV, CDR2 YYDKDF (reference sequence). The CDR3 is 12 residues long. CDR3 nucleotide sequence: TGTGCCACCAGCAGAGATACCGGTGGCTACACCTTC. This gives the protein CATSRDTGGYTF.

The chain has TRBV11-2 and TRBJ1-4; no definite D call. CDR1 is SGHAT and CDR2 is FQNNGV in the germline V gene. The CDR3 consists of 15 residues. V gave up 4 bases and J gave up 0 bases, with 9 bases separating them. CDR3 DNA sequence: TGTGCCAGCAGCTCCGCCGGGGCAACTAATGAAAAACTGTTTTTT. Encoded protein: CASSSAGATNEKLFF.

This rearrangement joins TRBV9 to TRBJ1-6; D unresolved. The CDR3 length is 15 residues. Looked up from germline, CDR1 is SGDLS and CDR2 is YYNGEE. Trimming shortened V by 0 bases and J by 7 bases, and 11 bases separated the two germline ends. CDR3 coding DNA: TGTGCCAGCAGCGTAGAAGGGCGAGGGAATTCACCCCTCCACTTT. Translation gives CASSVEGRGNSPLHF.

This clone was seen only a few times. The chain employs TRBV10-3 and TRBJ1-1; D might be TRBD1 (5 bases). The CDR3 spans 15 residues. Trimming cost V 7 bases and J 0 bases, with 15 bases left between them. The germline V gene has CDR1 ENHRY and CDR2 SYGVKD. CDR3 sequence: CAIKAHSTVNTEAFF. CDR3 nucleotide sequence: TGTGCCATCAAAGCCCACTCGACAGTGAACACTGAAGCTTTCTTT.

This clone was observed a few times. CDR3 bases: TGTGCCAGTGCCACAGGAGGCAATCAGCCCCAGCATTTT. Translated: CASATGGNQPQHF. The gene calls are TRBV19 and TRBJ1-5, with D possibly being TRBD1 (5 bases). The germline V gene encodes CDR1 LNHDA and CDR2 SQIVND (reference sequence). V shed 8 bases and J shed 2 bases, with 10 bases lying between them. This CDR3 has 13 residues.

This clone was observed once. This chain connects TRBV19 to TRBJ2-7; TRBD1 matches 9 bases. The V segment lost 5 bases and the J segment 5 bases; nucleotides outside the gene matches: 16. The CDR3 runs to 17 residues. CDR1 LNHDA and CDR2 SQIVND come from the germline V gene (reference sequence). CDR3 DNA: TGTGCCAGTAGTCATTCCCGGGGACAGGGAATTCTGGACGAGCAGTACTTC. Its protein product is CASSHSRGQGILDEQYF.

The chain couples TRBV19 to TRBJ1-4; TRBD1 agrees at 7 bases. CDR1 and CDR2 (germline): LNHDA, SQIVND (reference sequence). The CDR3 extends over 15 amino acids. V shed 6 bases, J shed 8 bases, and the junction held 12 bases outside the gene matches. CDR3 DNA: TGTGCCAGTAGCGTTCTGGGACAGATGGGGGAAAAACTGTTTTTT. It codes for CASSVLGQMGEKLFF.

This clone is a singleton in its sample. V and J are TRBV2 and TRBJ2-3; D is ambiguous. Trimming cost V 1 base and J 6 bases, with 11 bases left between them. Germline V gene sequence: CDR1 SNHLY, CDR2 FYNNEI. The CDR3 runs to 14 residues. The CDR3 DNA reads TGTGCCAGCAGTGAAGACAGCCCAAGGGATACGCAGTATTTT. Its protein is CASSEDSPRDTQYF.

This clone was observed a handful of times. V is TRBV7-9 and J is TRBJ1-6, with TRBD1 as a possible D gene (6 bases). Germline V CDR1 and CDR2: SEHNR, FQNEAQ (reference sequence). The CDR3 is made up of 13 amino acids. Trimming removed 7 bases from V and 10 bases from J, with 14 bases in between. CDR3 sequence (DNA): TGTGCCAGCACGCTGGGGGGGCCATCACCCCTCCACTTT. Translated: CASTLGGPSPLHF.

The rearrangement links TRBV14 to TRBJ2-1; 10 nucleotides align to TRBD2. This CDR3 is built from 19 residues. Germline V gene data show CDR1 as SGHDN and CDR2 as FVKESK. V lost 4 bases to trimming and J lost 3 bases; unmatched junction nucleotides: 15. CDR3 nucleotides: TGTGCCAGCAGCCCCCGAGGAGCGGGGGGGCCTTTCATCTACAATGAGCAGTTCTTC. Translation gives CASSPRGAGGPFIYNEQFF.

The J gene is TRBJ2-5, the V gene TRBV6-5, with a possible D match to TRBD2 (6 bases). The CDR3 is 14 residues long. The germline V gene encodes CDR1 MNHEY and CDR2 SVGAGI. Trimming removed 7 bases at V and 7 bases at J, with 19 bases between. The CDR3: CASTPAGGKGTQYF. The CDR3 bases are TGTGCCAGCACCCCCGCTGGGGGGAAGGGGACCCAGTACTTC.

The CDR3 here is CSDATGTRTTTRSYEQYF. CDR3 nucleotides: TGCAGCGATGCCACCGGGACTAGGACTACTACTAGATCCTACGAGCAGTACTTC. The rearrangement links TRBV29-1 to TRBJ2-7; the match to TRBD2 covers 8 bases. This CDR3 has 18 amino acids. The ends lost 7 bases at V and 1 base at J; junction bases unmatched: 21. The V gene's germline CDR1 is SQVTM and CDR2 ANQGSEA.

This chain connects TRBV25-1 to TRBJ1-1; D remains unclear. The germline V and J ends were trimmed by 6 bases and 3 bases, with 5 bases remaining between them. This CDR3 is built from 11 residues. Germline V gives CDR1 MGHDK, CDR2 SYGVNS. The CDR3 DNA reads TGTGCCAGCAGGGTAGACACTGAAGCTTTCTTT. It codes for CASRVDTEAFF.

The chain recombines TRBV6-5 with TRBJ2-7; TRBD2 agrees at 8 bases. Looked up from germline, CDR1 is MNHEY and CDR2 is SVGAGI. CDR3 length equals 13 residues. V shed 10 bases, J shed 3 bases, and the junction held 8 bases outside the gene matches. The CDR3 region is CAIRGSGDYEQYF. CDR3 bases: TGTGCCATCCGAGGTAGCGGGGACTACGAGCAGTACTTC.

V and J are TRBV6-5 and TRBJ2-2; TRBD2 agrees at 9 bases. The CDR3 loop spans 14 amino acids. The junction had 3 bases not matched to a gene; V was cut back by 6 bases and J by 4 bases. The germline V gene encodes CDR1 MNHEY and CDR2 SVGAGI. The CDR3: CASRGAGGTGELFF. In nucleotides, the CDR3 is TGTGCCAGCAGGGGAGCGGGGGGCACCGGGGAGCTGTTTTTT.

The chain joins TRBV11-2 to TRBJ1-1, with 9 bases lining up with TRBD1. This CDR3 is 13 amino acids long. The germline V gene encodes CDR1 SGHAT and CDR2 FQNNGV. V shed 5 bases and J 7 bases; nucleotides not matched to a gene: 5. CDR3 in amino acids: CASSLGQGIEAFF. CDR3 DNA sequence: TGTGCCAGCAGCCTGGGACAGGGCATTGAAGCTTTCTTT.

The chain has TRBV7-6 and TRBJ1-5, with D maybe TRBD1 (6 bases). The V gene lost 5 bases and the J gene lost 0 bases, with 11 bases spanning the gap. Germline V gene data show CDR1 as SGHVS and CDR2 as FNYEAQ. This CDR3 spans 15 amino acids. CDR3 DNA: TGTGCCAGCAGCCCGACAGGACTTAGCAATCAGCCCCAGCATTTT. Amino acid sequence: CASSPTGLSNQPQHF.

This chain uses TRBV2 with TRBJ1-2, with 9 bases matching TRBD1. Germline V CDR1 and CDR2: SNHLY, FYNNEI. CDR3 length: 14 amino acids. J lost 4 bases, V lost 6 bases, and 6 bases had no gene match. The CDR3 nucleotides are TGTGCCAGCAGGGGGACAGGGCCAAGCTATGGCTACACCTTC. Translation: CASRGTGPSYGYTF.